The present T cell receptor (beta chain) was sequenced within a study of blood T cell repertoires in COVID-19 (dated by TCRdb to between 2020 and 2021). Notes on the research overall: The collaborator samples originated in the United States, Italy and Spain and spanned the acute and convalescent phases of COVID-19. Where available, HLA class I and class II types were taken from metadata supplied by the sample provider and were not determined by assay-based typing. The repertoires were released in a freely available public database meant as a resource for research on the immune response to SARS-CoV-2. Samples were obtained from the ongoing ImmuneRACE study (first 160 participants) and from over 1,000 subjects provided by 6 global collaborators. The sample metadata nearly always contained a de-identified subject ID, COVID-19 status, age in years and sex. Subjects who had been exposed to COVID-19, were actively infected with it, or had recovered from it provided the deeply sampled blood TCRbeta repertoires that made up the dataset. The material from the prospective study consisted of cDNA or gDNA derived from T cells, B-cell-depleted T cells, or PBMCs.

Sequences KGHSH (CDR1) and LQKENI (CDR2) are obtained from the germline V gene. The CDR3 starts with the cysteine, ends with the phenylalanine, and has 15 residues. Of the read, only the CDR3 DNA is kept; its 45 bases are in frame from base 1. The germline ends are 17 bases apart after V is trimmed by 2 bases and J by 6 bases. Collaborating institutions collected whole blood in K2EDTA tubes following their own protocols. Collaborator samples were shipped for TCRbeta analysis as frozen whole blood, isolated PBMCs, or DNA extracted from either sample type. Beyond this particular receptor, the publication reports: How much clinical and demographic metadata was included differed by source and by participant, and the metadata was provided uncurated.

A remark on this clone: Its antigen remains undetermined. The sample holds no much larger clone one base away, and base qualities are not on file.

TCRbeta CDR3 regions were amplified from genomic DNA using the immunoSEQ Assay, a bias-controlled multiplex PCR. In the source study's methods: The number of nucleated cells in each sample was estimated by amplification of reference gene primers within the assay. To quantify the absolute abundance of each unique TCRbeta CDR3 rearrangement, sequence reads were collapsed and filtered. For each sample, productive Simpson clonality was calculated by taking the square root of Simpson's diversity index across productive rearrangements. TCRdb obtained this table from immuneACCESS and retained in-frame rearrangements with V and J assigned. These tables miss some clones; where compared with another copy, unresolved V genes account for less than half of the shortfall, and the remainder is unexplained. The DNA gave D and trimming, while V, J and clone size come from that table. The sample table holds approximately 19,000 clones, of which around 80% were seen once. The biggest ten clones account for 6.5% to 9% of the sample.

This clonotype originated in a man between 60 and 75 years old with acute or convalescent COVID-19. The chain joins TRBV18 to TRBJ2-7; the D gene cannot be named for sure. The specimen sequenced was peripheral blood. The bases are TGTGCCAGCTCACCATTCGCCGATGCCCTACGCGAGCAGTACTTC. This translates into CASSPFADALREQYF.